The 31 T cell receptor beta chains below were found in one sample sequenced in a study of T cells after yellow fever vaccination. TCRdb redid the calling of the 5' RACE reads with MiXCR, one entry per CDR3 protein. The table has a few hundred thousand distinct CDR3 sequences, about 7% seen once. The sample consisted of CD4+ T cells sorted from PBMCs, taken on the day of the yellow fever booster vaccination. The receptors stem from a man under 40 who received the YFV17D yellow fever vaccine.

Ten or more counts support this clonotype. The chain couples TRBV20-1 to TRBJ2-6; D is ambiguous. Trimming removed 6 bases from V and 4 bases from J, with 10 bases in between. The CDR3 length is 13 residues. The germline V gene has CDR1 DFQATT and CDR2 SNEGSKA (reference sequence). For the CDR3, the DNA is TGCAGTGCCAAACCGTCGGGGGCCAACGTCCTGACTTTC. Its protein product is CSAKPSGANVLTF.

This clonotype was seen repeatedly, ten times or more. The gene calls are TRBV12-3 or TRBV12-4 and TRBJ2-7, with D possibly TRBD1 on 6 matching bases. This CDR3 has 13 amino acids. V was trimmed by 5 bases and J by 2 bases, leaving 10 bases between them. CDR3 protein: CASSLQGTYEQYF. DNA for the CDR3: TGTGCCAGCAGTCTCCAGGGGACCTACGAGCAGTACTTC.

This clonotype was counted a few times. The rearrangement joins TRBV24-1 to TRBJ2-1, with no clear D. The V end lost 3 bases, the J end lost 9 bases, and 5 bases lay between the germline ends. Germline CDR1 and CDR2: KGHDR and SFDVKD. CDR3 length: 11 amino acids. CDR3 bases: TGTGCCACCAGTGATGCCAGTGAGCAGTTCTTC. Its protein is CATSDASEQFF.

In its sample, this clonotype was seen many times. J is TRBJ2-5 and V is TRBV7-9, with 8 bases aligning to TRBD2. The CDR3 spans 14 residues. V lost 4 bases and J lost 7; bases outside the gene matches: 8. CDR1 is SEHNR and CDR2 is FQNEAQ in the germline V gene (reference sequence). CDR3 nucleotides: TGTGCCAGCAGCTCCAGGACTAGCTCGGGGACCCAGTACTTC. Translated, it gives CASSSRTSSGTQYF.

This clonotype was seen a handful of times. The V and J genes are TRBV6-1 and TRBJ2-3, with a weak D call TRBD2 (6 bases). V gave up 10 bases and J gave up 2 bases, with 16 bases separating them. Germline CDR1 MNHNS, CDR2 SASEGT. This CDR3 has 14 amino acids. The CDR3 sequence is CATAWGDSTDTQYF. The CDR3 nucleotides are TGTGCCACCGCTTGGGGGGATTCCACAGATACGCAGTATTTT.

The chain combines TRBV5-1 with TRBJ2-5; a possible D gene is TRBD1 (5 bases). Germline loops: CDR1 SGHRS, CDR2 YFSETQ. The CDR3 is 15 amino acids. Trimming shortened V by 0 bases and J by 2 bases, and 11 bases separated the two germline ends. The CDR3 loop reads CASSLVSDRQETQYF. The CDR3 DNA reads as TGCGCCAGCAGCTTGGTGTCAGACAGACAAGAGACCCAGTACTTC.

This clonotype was counted many times. The chain couples TRBV29-1 to TRBJ2-3; no clear D. The germline CDR1 and CDR2 sequences are SQVTM and ANQGSEA. The CDR3 contains 13 residues. Trimming pared 3 bases from V and 4 bases from J, leaving 11 bases between. The CDR3 nucleotides are TGCAGCGTTGAGGGCGCAGATTCAGATACGCAGTATTTT. Protein sequence: CSVEGADSDTQYF.

This clonotype was seen repeatedly, ten times or more. This chain links TRBV20-1 with TRBJ2-1; 7 nucleotides match TRBD2. Germline V CDR1 and CDR2: DFQATT, SNEGSKA (reference sequence). CDR3 size: 13 residues. With V trimmed by 6 bases and J by 7 bases, 9 bases remained unmatched. CDR3 amino acids: CSANGGRTNEQFF. The CDR3 nucleotides read TGCAGTGCCAACGGGGGGAGAACTAATGAGCAGTTCTTC.

This clonotype was picked up many times. J is TRBJ2-7 and V is TRBV30; D is ambiguous. Trimming pared 0 bases from V and 6 bases from J, leaving 18 bases between. Germline CDR1 reads GTSNPN; CDR2 reads SVGIG (reference sequence). The CDR3 extends over 15 amino acids. CDR3 region: CAWSVSGVLHREQYF. DNA for the CDR3: TGTGCCTGGAGTGTAAGTGGAGTTTTGCACCGCGAGCAGTACTTC.

Ten or more counts support this clonotype. The rearrangement uses TRBV4-3 and TRBJ2-1, with a tentative D call TRBD2 (5 bases). Between the trimmed V and J ends, which lost 2 bases and 6 bases, there was a span of 17 bases. The CDR3 length is 16 residues. Looked up from germline, CDR1 is LGHNA and CDR2 is YSLEER. CDR3 amino acids: CASSQNAGPRGNEQFF. In nucleotides, the CDR3 is TGCGCCAGCAGCCAAAACGCGGGTCCCCGGGGCAATGAGCAGTTCTTC.

This clonotype was counted a few times. This chain links TRBV5-1 with TRBJ2-7, with 14 nucleotides matching TRBD2. CDR3 size: 19 residues. Germline-derived CDR1 and CDR2 are SGHRS and YFSETQ. V lost 5 bases and J lost 1; bases outside the gene matches: 14. CDR3 sequence: CASSRPRPRLAGGSYEQYF. The CDR3 DNA reads TGCGCCAGCAGTCGTCCCCGACCGAGACTAGCGGGAGGGTCCTACGAGCAGTACTTC.

Here the CDR3 DNA reads TGCGCCAGCAGCTTGAATCTGGGGGTAAATTCACCCCTCCACTTT. Its translation is CASSLNLGVNSPLHF. The V gene is TRBV5-1, the J gene TRBJ1-6; D perhaps matches TRBD1 (5 bases). Looked up from germline, CDR1 is SGHRS and CDR2 is YFSETQ. This CDR3 has 15 residues. V was shortened by 1 base and J by 7 bases, with 12 bases between the two germline ends.

This clonotype was found many times. This rearrangement joins TRBV7-9 to TRBJ2-5; D uncertain. CDR3 length: 13 residues. Germline V gives CDR1 SEHNR, CDR2 FQNEAQ (reference sequence). Trimming left V 5 bases short and J 9 bases short, with 16 bases between. CDR3 sequence: CASSQEGSSAQYF. The CDR3 DNA follows: TGTGCCAGCAGCCAAGAAGGTTCTTCGGCCCAGTACTTC.

This clonotype was detected ten times or more. The V and J genes are TRBV6-1 and TRBJ2-7; possibly TRBD2 for D (6 bases). Germline CDR1 is MNHNS and CDR2 is SASEGT. The CDR3 contains 14 residues. The V gene lost 6 bases and the J gene lost 1 base, with 13 bases spanning the gap. The CDR3 reads CASRLRDSSYEQYF. In DNA form, the CDR3 reads TGTGCCAGCAGGCTACGGGACTCTTCCTACGAGCAGTACTTC.

In this sample, this clonotype turned up a few times. The chain carries TRBV12-3 or TRBV12-4 and TRBJ2-7; tentatively, D is TRBD1 (6 bases). The CDR3 is made up of 14 amino acids. V was pared by 8 bases and J by 1 base, with 15 bases between. The CDR3 loop reads CASSTRGQSYEQYF. In DNA form, the CDR3 reads TGTGCCAGCTCCACTAGAGGACAGTCCTACGAGCAGTACTTC.

This clonotype has more than one count but fewer than ten. The chain couples TRBV30 to TRBJ2-2; 7 bases agree with TRBD2. V lost 0 bases to trimming and J lost 4 bases; unmatched junction nucleotides: 5. The length of the CDR3 is 15 residues. The germline V gene encodes CDR1 GTSNPN and CDR2 SVGIG (reference sequence). CDR3 in DNA: TGTGCCTGGAGTGTAGGCGGGGGTTTCACCGGGGAGCTGTTTTTT. It translates to CAWSVGGGFTGELFF.

This clonotype was seen more than once but under ten times. The rearrangement uses TRBV7-2 and TRBJ2-2; 7 nucleotides line up with TRBD2. Germline V lookup: CDR1 SGHTA, CDR2 FQGNSA. The CDR3 runs 16 residues. With 5 bases clipped from V and 4 bases from J, the junction kept 10 bases outside the gene matches. The CDR3 sequence is CASSKTSRRGTGELFF. CDR3 bases: TGTGCCAGCAGCAAGACTAGCCGGAGGGGCACCGGGGAGCTGTTTTTT.

This clonotype was seen only a few times. The chain is built from TRBV6-2 or TRBV6-3 and TRBJ2-6; TRBD1 might be the D (5 bases). Germline-derived CDR1 and CDR2 are MNHEY and SVGEGT. The CDR3 consists of 18 residues. V was pared by 2 bases and J by 0 bases, with 14 bases between. CDR3 amino acids: CASSYGGALVSGANVLTF. CDR3 DNA: TGTGCCAGCAGTTACGGTGGGGCTTTAGTCTCTGGGGCCAACGTCCTGACTTTC.

This clonotype was picked up a small number of times. The chain joins TRBV20-1 to TRBJ2-7; D uncertain. Looked up from germline, CDR1 is DFQATT and CDR2 is SNEGSKA (reference sequence). This CDR3 spans 14 amino acids. V was cut by 2 bases and J by 2 bases, with 13 bases left in between. The CDR3 sequence: CSARIPETAYEQYF. In DNA form, the CDR3 reads TGCAGTGCTAGAATTCCAGAAACGGCCTACGAGCAGTACTTC.

There are a few counts of this clonotype. This chain joins TRBV7-9 and TRBJ2-5; unclear D gene. CDR1 is SEHNR, CDR2 FQNEAQ, per germline (reference sequence). V lost 1 base and J 3 bases, leaving 9 bases between the germline ends. The CDR3 runs 14 residues. Written as DNA, the CDR3 is TGTGCCAGCAGCTTAGTTGGCGGAGAAGAGACCCAGTACTTC. Protein sequence: CASSLVGGEETQYF.

This clonotype was picked up a small number of times. The chain is built from TRBV15 and TRBJ2-1, with 11 bases identical to TRBD2. Germline assignment: CDR1 LNHNV and CDR2 YYDKDF (reference sequence). The CDR3 totals 15 residues. J lost 5 bases, V lost 2 bases, and 2 bases had no gene match. The CDR3 bases are TGTGCCACCAGCAGAAAGACTAGCGGGGACAATGAGCAGTTCTTC. Protein product: CATSRKTSGDNEQFF.

This clonotype has a count of ten or more. The rearrangement links TRBV3-1 to TRBJ1-2; a possible D gene is TRBD1 (5 bases). Trimming shortened V by 0 bases and J by 2 bases, and 13 bases separated the two germline ends. The CDR3 is 16 residues long. Germline assignment: CDR1 LGHDT and CDR2 YNNKEL (reference sequence). The CDR3 spells CASSQEAQGRNYGYTF. The CDR3 DNA sequence: TGTGCCAGCAGCCAAGAGGCCCAGGGAAGGAACTATGGCTACACCTTC.

This clonotype came up once. A much larger clone is a single base away; this may be a read error. Likely a read error: the CDR3 ends without its conserved phenylalanine or tryptophan. The chain joins TRBV28 to TRBJ2-7; D call uncertain. V was pared by 5 bases and J by 3 bases, with 8 bases between. Germline loops: CDR1 MDHEN, CDR2 SYDVKM. CDR3 size: 12 residues. The CDR3 sequence: CASSQAYYEQYS. The CDR3 DNA reads TGTGCCAGCAGTCAAGCCTACTACGAGCAGTACTCC.

The chain joins TRBV20-1 to TRBJ2-7; 8 positions agree with TRBD2. J lost 7 bases, V lost 6 bases, and 11 bases had no gene match. Germline lookup yields CDR1 DFQATT and CDR2 SNEGSKA (reference sequence). CDR3 length: 13 residues. The DNA of the CDR3 is TGCAGTGCCAGGAAGCTAGCGGGCGTAGAGCAGTACTTC. It yields the protein CSARKLAGVEQYF.

This clonotype showed up many times. The CDR3 here is CASSLAGLGTGELFF. CDR3 nucleotide sequence: TGTGCCAGCAGCCTAGCGGGACTTGGGACCGGGGAGCTGTTTTTT. This sequence joins TRBV3-1 and TRBJ2-2; TRBD2 agrees at 8 bases. V lost 4 bases, J lost 5 bases, and 6 bases stayed unmatched. The CDR3 is made up of 15 amino acids. Germline lookup yields CDR1 LGHDT and CDR2 YNNKEL (reference sequence).

The chain recombines TRBV7-9 with TRBJ2-7, with 9 positions matching TRBD1. The germline V gene encodes CDR1 SEHNR and CDR2 FQNEAQ (reference sequence). With V trimmed by 4 bases and J by 5 bases, 9 bases remained unmatched. The CDR3 is made up of 15 amino acids. The chain's CDR3 is CASSSPGTGINEQYF. The CDR3 DNA sequence: TGTGCCAGCAGCTCCCCCGGGACAGGGATTAACGAGCAGTACTTC. Combining the CDR3 with reference TRBV7-9 and TRBJ2-7 gives the whole variable domain DTGVSQNPRHKITKRGQNVTFRCDPISEHNRLYWYRQTLGQGPEFLTYFQNEAQLEKSRLLSDRFSAERPKGSFSTLEIQRTEQGDSAMYLCASSSPGTGINEQYFGPGTRLTVT.

This clonotype was seen a few times. The chain has TRBV7-8 and TRBJ2-2; 8 bases line up with TRBD1. After removal of 2 bases from V and 5 bases from J, the junction contained 7 bases not matched to a gene. The CDR3 runs to 16 residues. Germline loops: CDR1 SGHVS, CDR2 FQNEAQ. The CDR3 loop is CASSLNDRGGTGELFF. The CDR3, as DNA: TGTGCCAGCAGCTTAAACGACAGGGGCGGTACCGGGGAGCTGTTTTTT.

The rearrangement joins TRBV18 to TRBJ1-5, with no clear D. There are 14 residues in the CDR3. Per the germline V gene, CDR1 is KGHSH and CDR2 is LQKENI. The V end lost 5 bases, the J end lost 0 bases, and 8 bases lay between the germline ends. CDR3 nucleotides: TGTGCCAGCTCAGAAATATATAGCAATCAGCCCCAGCATTTT. This sequence encodes CASSEIYSNQPQHF.

This clonotype was recorded many times. This sequence joins TRBV7-2 and TRBJ2-5; the match to TRBD2 covers 8 bases. J was trimmed by 5 bases and V by 0 bases; bases with no gene match: 5. This CDR3 has 15 residues. Germline lookup yields CDR1 SGHTA and CDR2 FQGNSA. The CDR3: CASSLAAGVAETQYF. In DNA form, the CDR3 reads TGTGCCAGCAGCTTAGCAGCGGGAGTGGCTGAGACCCAGTACTTC.

The chain carries TRBV5-4 and TRBJ2-1; D unresolved. The CDR3 spans 15 residues. The V gene lost 2 bases and the J gene lost 5 bases, with 14 bases spanning the gap. CDR1 SGHNT and CDR2 YYREEE come from the germline V gene (reference sequence). This CDR3 is CASSFPSGDHNEQFF. In DNA form, the CDR3 reads TGTGCCAGCAGCTTCCCGTCCGGCGACCACAATGAGCAGTTCTTC.

In its sample, this clonotype was seen many times. The chain recombines TRBV20-1 with TRBJ2-3; 10 bases map to TRBD2. This CDR3 comprises 17 residues. The V gene's germline CDR1 is DFQATT and CDR2 SNEGSKA (reference sequence). The J segment lost 3 bases and the V segment lost 2 bases, leaving 11 bases of the junction unmatched. Here the CDR3 DNA reads TGCAGTGCTAGACCACCTAGCGGGAGAAGGGAAACAGATACGCAGTATTTT. It is translated as CSARPPSGRRETDTQYF.